A selection of T cell receptor beta chains follows, all from one sample in a study of blood T cell repertoires in COVID-19. TCRdb's table, derived via immunoSEQ multiplex PCR, lists solely in-frame clones and lacks some. The sample has fewer than 250,000 clones, around 83% seen once. Material: peripheral blood. These TCRs come from a woman between 45 and 65 years old with acute or convalescent COVID-19. Both conserved end residues are part of each CDR3. Not every row has a clone size; where given, it reads once, few, many or a size class.

cdr3_aa: CASGYSPLAEQFF
j_call: TRBJ2-1
v_call: TRBV12-5
clone_size: few

cdr3_aa: CASSLVEGGTQYF
j_call: TRBJ2-5
v_call: TRBV5-6
clone_size: NA

cdr3_aa: CASSESGLAGGMGDTQYF
j_call: TRBJ2-3
v_call: TRBV10-1
clone_size: NA

cdr3_aa: CASSLLGTEAFF
j_call: TRBJ1-1
v_call: TRBV7-2
clone_size: once

cdr3_aa: CASKTLEGAYEQYF
j_call: TRBJ2-7
v_call: TRBV27
clone_size: NA

cdr3_aa: CASSQQGGPFETQYF
j_call: TRBJ2-5
v_call: TRBV7-2
clone_size: once

cdr3_aa: CASSLGSVDSPLHF
j_call: TRBJ1-6
v_call: TRBV5-4
clone_size: once

cdr3_aa: CASSQESRGRNEQFF
j_call: TRBJ2-1
v_call: TRBV4-1
clone_size: NA

cdr3_aa: CASKGHLIIDYEQYF
j_call: TRBJ2-7
v_call: TRBV6-5
clone_size: NA

cdr3_aa: CASRYRGRDTEAFF
j_call: TRBJ1-1
v_call: TRBV28
clone_size: NA

cdr3_aa: CAAGTGGNYGYTF
j_call: TRBJ1-2
v_call: TRBV6-5
clone_size: NA

cdr3_aa: CAWSVKRQGRAYGYTF
j_call: TRBJ1-2
v_call: TRBV30
clone_size: NA

cdr3_aa: CASRALDTQYF
j_call: TRBJ2-3
v_call: TRBV12-3/TRBV12-4
clone_size: once

cdr3_aa: CATSPGQSYEQYF
j_call: TRBJ2-7
v_call: TRBV15
clone_size: NA

cdr3_aa: CASSRGTSGQETQYF
j_call: TRBJ2-5
v_call: TRBV9
clone_size: NA

cdr3_aa: CASKDRGAVRTGELFF
j_call: TRBJ2-2
v_call: TRBV2
clone_size: NA

cdr3_aa: CASSEGPGVAPQYF
j_call: TRBJ2-5
v_call: TRBV2
clone_size: NA

cdr3_aa: CASSIERSTDTQYF
j_call: TRBJ2-3
v_call: TRBV19
clone_size: NA

cdr3_aa: CASSSPQGAQHF
j_call: TRBJ1-5
v_call: TRBV18
clone_size: NA

cdr3_aa: CASSTGTHTEAFF
j_call: TRBJ1-1
v_call: TRBV10-1
clone_size: NA

cdr3_aa: CASGRGLGDTQYF
j_call: TRBJ2-3
v_call: TRBV2
clone_size: NA

cdr3_aa: CASSQPEAKNIQYF
j_call: TRBJ2-4
v_call: TRBV3-1/TRBV3-2
clone_size: NA

cdr3_aa: CSVVFWAGETQYF
j_call: TRBJ2-5
v_call: TRBV29-1
clone_size: NA

cdr3_aa: CARNPGSPYGYTF
j_call: TRBJ1-2
v_call: TRBV28
clone_size: few

cdr3_aa: CASTLDRGNYEQYF
j_call: TRBJ2-7
v_call: TRBV7-3
clone_size: NA

cdr3_aa: CASSRDRDQSPLHF
j_call: TRBJ1-6
v_call: TRBV5-4
clone_size: few

cdr3_aa: CAGRQGVKETQYF
j_call: TRBJ2-5
v_call: TRBV30
clone_size: NA

cdr3_aa: CSASTGSNYGYTF
j_call: TRBJ1-2
v_call: TRBV29-1
clone_size: once

cdr3_aa: CASSSLPSTGGNSPLHF
j_call: TRBJ1-6
v_call: TRBV27
clone_size: few

cdr3_aa: CASSQDSSGLLVRTYEQYF
j_call: TRBJ2-7
v_call: TRBV3-1/TRBV3-2
clone_size: NA

cdr3_aa: CATSSRTGDTEAFF
j_call: TRBJ1-1
v_call: TRBV15
clone_size: NA

cdr3_aa: CASSPLEGQLSYEQYF
j_call: TRBJ2-7
v_call: TRBV18
clone_size: NA

cdr3_aa: CSVEDNPYEQYF
j_call: TRBJ2-7
v_call: TRBV29-1
clone_size: once

cdr3_aa: CASSPDYRGWETQYF
j_call: TRBJ2-5
v_call: TRBV2
clone_size: few

cdr3_aa: CASSRGMNTEAFF
j_call: TRBJ1-1
v_call: TRBV7-9
clone_size: NA

cdr3_aa: CATNGGVNEQYF
j_call: TRBJ2-7
v_call: TRBV2
clone_size: NA

cdr3_aa: CASRFEGRGDTEAFF
j_call: TRBJ1-1
v_call: TRBV5-1
clone_size: NA

cdr3_aa: CASSSGQGDEQYF
j_call: TRBJ2-7
v_call: TRBV5-6
clone_size: NA

cdr3_aa: CAWTIQAFGSF
j_call: TRBJ1-2
v_call: TRBV30
clone_size: NA

cdr3_aa: CASSRGGWTEAFF
j_call: TRBJ1-1
v_call: TRBV5-1
clone_size: NA

cdr3_aa: CASSWAGGYEQYF
j_call: TRBJ2-7
v_call: TRBV6-2/TRBV6-3
clone_size: NA

cdr3_aa: CASNNDRGHTEAFF
j_call: TRBJ1-1
v_call: TRBV19
clone_size: NA

cdr3_aa: CASSERTGGYNSPLHF
j_call: TRBJ1-6
v_call: TRBV5-6
clone_size: few

cdr3_aa: CASSSPGLAEVTGELFF
j_call: TRBJ2-2
v_call: TRBV28
clone_size: NA

cdr3_aa: CASRLGQPNTEAFF
j_call: TRBJ1-1
v_call: TRBV5-1
clone_size: NA

cdr3_aa: CASSQDQGAPYGYTF
j_call: TRBJ1-2
v_call: TRBV3-1/TRBV3-2
clone_size: NA

cdr3_aa: CASSLEVNTEAFF
j_call: TRBJ1-1
v_call: TRBV7-3
clone_size: NA

cdr3_aa: CASRKSIPETYEQYF
j_call: TRBJ2-7
v_call: TRBV27
clone_size: NA

cdr3_aa: CASSQEGQPTKAFF
j_call: TRBJ1-1
v_call: TRBV4-3
clone_size: NA

cdr3_aa: CASSQANSATPLHF
j_call: TRBJ1-6
v_call: TRBV14
clone_size: few

cdr3_aa: CASSQAPYRAGAIGNEQFF
j_call: TRBJ2-1
v_call: TRBV4-3
clone_size: NA

cdr3_aa: CASSAGQGSTDTQYF
j_call: TRBJ2-3
v_call: TRBV7-2
clone_size: few